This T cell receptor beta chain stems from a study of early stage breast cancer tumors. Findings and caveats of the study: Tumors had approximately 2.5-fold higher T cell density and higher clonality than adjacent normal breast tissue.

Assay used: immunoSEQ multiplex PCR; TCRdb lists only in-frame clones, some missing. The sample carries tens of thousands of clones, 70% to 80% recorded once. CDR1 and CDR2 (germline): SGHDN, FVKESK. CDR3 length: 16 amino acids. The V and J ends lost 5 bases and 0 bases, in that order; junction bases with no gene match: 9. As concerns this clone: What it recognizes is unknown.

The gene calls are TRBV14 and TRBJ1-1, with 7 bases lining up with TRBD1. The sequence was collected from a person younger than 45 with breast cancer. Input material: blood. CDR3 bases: TGTGCCAGCAGCTTTCGACAGGGTCTGATGAACACTGAAGCTTTCTTT. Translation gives CASSFRQGLMNTEAFF.